This T cell receptor (beta chain) was recovered during a study of T-cell reconstitution after alpha-beta-depleted transplantation in children. Study-level points and caveats: Newly made T cells mostly supplied T-cell counts and diversity one year after transplant.

Germline CDR1 and CDR2: LNHNV and YYDKDF (reference sequence). V dropped 0 bases and J dropped 4; count of bases not matched to a gene: 10. The CDR3 runs to 18 residues. The library targeted TCRbeta and was prepared with unique molecular identifiers. TCRdb independently ran MiXCR on the PCR reads; one entry per CDR3 protein. The repertoire holds 65,000 to 90,000 distinct CDR3 sequences, with 11% as singletons. This clonotype has at least ten counts. Its cognate antigen is unknown. V usage is TRBV15 and J usage is TRBJ1-3; TRBD1 aligns across 9 bases. This clonotype was sampled from a boy between 10 and 17 years old with acute myeloid leukemia, due to receive a stem cell transplant. This sample comprised PBMCs, obtained before TCRalphabeta/CD19-depleted stem cell transplant. CDR3 sequence (DNA): TGTGCCACCAGCAGAGATACTAACAGGGGGCTAGGAGGAAACACCATATATTTT. This encodes CATSRDTNRGLGGNTIYF.